The 14 T cell receptor beta chains in this list originate from one sample, sequenced in a study of OX40 agonist ivuxolimab in advanced cancers. Measured with immunoSEQ multiplex PCR; TCRdb has only the in-frame clones, and not every one. The sample carries over 55,000 clones, more than 70% recorded once. Material: CD4+ or CD8+ T cells sorted from blood, obtained in a trial of the OX40 agonist ivuxolimab. These receptor sequences come from an adult with an advanced solid tumor such as melanoma, head and neck, liver or kidney cancer.

The chain carries TRBV10-1 and TRBJ1-5; maybe TRBD1 (5 bases). The V end was cut by 2 bases, the J end by 2 bases, with 7 bases between. Germline V gives CDR1 WNHNN, CDR2 SYGVQD (reference sequence). CDR3 length: 14 amino acids. The CDR3 sequence is CASSEVGGNQPQHF. Here the CDR3 DNA reads TGCGCCAGCAGTGAGGTAGGGGGCAATCAGCCCCAGCATTTT.

V usage is TRBV7-2 and J usage is TRBJ1-1; D is unresolved. There are 13 residues in the CDR3. Germline values: CDR1 SGHTA, CDR2 FQGNSA. V lost 2 bases, J lost 4 bases, and 8 bases lay in between. CDR3 DNA: TGTGCCAGCAGCTTAAGGATGGGCACTGAAGCTTTCTTT. Translated: CASSLRMGTEAFF.

This clone appeared a single time. The rearrangement joins TRBV7-2 to TRBJ2-7; 7 nucleotides align to TRBD1. V shed 5 bases and J 3 bases; nucleotides not matched to a gene: 10. Looked up from germline, CDR1 is SGHTA and CDR2 is FQGNSA. The CDR3 totals 15 residues. The CDR3 spells CASSPTRDSLYEQYF. Written as DNA, the CDR3 is TGTGCCAGCAGCCCGACCCGGGACAGCCTCTACGAGCAGTACTTC.

The chain links TRBV5-6 to TRBJ1-4; possible D gene TRBD1, 5 bases. Germline V gives CDR1 SGHDT, CDR2 YYEEEE. The CDR3 totals 16 residues. Trimming left V 1 base short and J 3 bases short, with 13 bases between. The CDR3 DNA is TGTGCCAGCAGCTTGACAGGTTTTGGGGCTAATGAAAAACTGTTTTTT. This sequence encodes CASSLTGFGANEKLFF.

The chain links TRBV6-1 to TRBJ1-2; D is undetermined. The germline V and J ends were trimmed by 0 bases and 4 bases, with 3 bases remaining between them. Per germline, CDR1 MNHNS and CDR2 SASEGT. This CDR3 contains 12 residues. Here the CDR3 reads CASSEATYGYTF. In nucleotides, the CDR3 is TGTGCCAGCAGTGAAGCGACCTATGGCTACACCTTC.

CDR3 sequence (DNA): TGTGCCAGCAGCGGGGGGGCTGGAAACACCATATATTTT. The encoded protein is CASSGGAGNTIYF. The chain employs TRBV7-9 and TRBJ1-3; possibly TRBD1 for D (5 bases). Trimming left V 5 bases short and J 2 bases short, with 7 bases between. Germline CDR1 SEHNR, CDR2 FQNEAQ (reference sequence). This CDR3 is built from 13 residues.

The V call is TRBV5-1, the J call TRBJ2-5, with D possibly matching TRBD2 (5 bases). Germline CDR1 and CDR2: SGHRS and YFSETQ. Trimming cost V 2 bases and J 4 bases, with 9 bases left between them. CDR3 size: 13 residues. The CDR3 loop reads CASSFRESETQYF. The DNA for the CDR3 is TGCGCCAGCAGCTTTCGGGAATCAGAGACCCAGTACTTC.

There are a few counts of this clone. The rearrangement links TRBV7-9 to TRBJ1-2; a possible D gene is TRBD1 (5 bases). Germline CDR1 reads SEHNR; CDR2 reads FQNEAQ (reference sequence). The CDR3 is made up of 16 amino acids. Trimming cost V 0 bases and J 6 bases, with 17 bases left between them. The DNA of the CDR3 is TGTGCCAGCAGCTTAGCGGCAGGGAGGATTTCCCATGGCTACACCTTC. Translation gives CASSLAAGRISHGYTF.

This clone was recorded once. The V call is TRBV6-5, the J call TRBJ2-5, with 10 bases aligning to TRBD2. From germline, CDR1 is MNHEY and CDR2 SVGAGI. This CDR3 contains 14 residues. Germline trimming cut 4 bases from V and 4 bases from J; bases unmatched to any gene: 3. CDR3 nucleotide sequence: TGTGCCAGCAGTTCTCGACTAGCGGGAGAGACCCAGTACTTC. Encoded protein: CASSSRLAGETQYF.

V usage is TRBV19 and J usage is TRBJ1-5; D is possibly TRBD1 (5 bases). The length of the CDR3 is 16 residues. Germline CDR1 reads LNHDA; CDR2 reads SQIVND (reference sequence). V lost 3 bases to trimming and J lost 0 bases, with 12 bases between them. CDR3 sequence reads: CASSISGTGSNQPQHF. CDR3 coding DNA: TGTGCCAGTAGTATTTCGGGTACAGGTAGCAATCAGCCCCAGCATTTT. Based on the CDR3 plus reference TRBV19 and TRBJ1-5, the full variable domain is DGGITQSPKYLFRKEGQNVTLSCEQNLNHDAMYWYRQDPGQGLRLIYYSQIVNDFQKGDIAEGYSVSREKKESFPLTVTSAQKNPTAFYLCASSISGTGSNQPQHFGDGTRLSIL.

The rearrangement joins TRBV4-2 to TRBJ2-6; no firm D call. The V end lost 1 base, the J end lost 1 base, and 5 bases lay between the germline ends. This CDR3 is 15 amino acids long. Germline CDR1 is LGHNA and CDR2 is YNFKEQ. CDR3 DNA sequence: TGTGCCAGCAGCCAAGGCGAATCTGGGGCCAACGTCCTGACTTTC. It codes for CASSQGESGANVLTF.

The count of this clone is one. The rearrangement joins TRBV19 to TRBJ2-1; 12 bases map to TRBD2. The CDR3 sequence is 17 residues long. Trimming cost V 5 bases and J 7 bases; bases outside gene matches: 12. In germline, CDR1 is LNHDA, CDR2 SQIVND (reference sequence). The CDR3 here is CASSLPQGLAGGNEQFF. In DNA, the CDR3 is TGTGCCAGTAGTCTCCCCCAAGGGCTAGCGGGAGGGAATGAGCAGTTCTTC.

The chain joins TRBV28 to TRBJ2-3; D is uncertain. Trimming removed 3 bases from V and 3 bases from J, with 7 bases in between. The CDR3 contains 13 residues. Germline V gene sequence: CDR1 MDHEN, CDR2 SYDVKM. The CDR3 sequence is CASSFDWTDTQYF. The CDR3 DNA follows: TGTGCCAGCAGTTTTGACTGGACAGATACGCAGTATTTT.

Here the CDR3 reads CASSFPRTTWYNEQFF. In DNA form, the CDR3 reads TGTGCCAGCAGCTTCCCTCGGACTACCTGGTACAATGAGCAGTTCTTC. The rearrangement uses TRBV7-6 and TRBJ2-1, with TRBD2 as a possible D gene (6 bases). This CDR3 has 16 amino acids. V lost 3 bases to trimming and J lost 4 bases, with 16 bases between them. CDR1 SGHVS and CDR2 FNYEAQ come from the germline V gene.